At least ten counts were recorded for the clone carrying this TCR beta chain. Only in-frame clones appear in the TCRdb table, and some are missing; sequencing was by immunoSEQ multiplex PCR. The data show about 39,000 clones, with none appearing a single time. This CDR3 comprises 16 residues. The V end was cut by 0 bases, the J end by 3 bases, with 17 bases between. Germline lookup yields CDR1 SQVTM and CDR2 ANQGSEA. This entry belongs to a study of T cells after posttransplantation cyclophosphamide. This TCR came from a woman aged 50 to 60 in good health and a related stem cell transplant donor. The rearrangement uses TRBV29-1 and TRBJ1-1; D is perhaps TRBD1 (5 bases). The material sequenced was PBMCs. The CDR3 is CSVEDGKGIVDTEAFF. CDR3 sequence (DNA): TGCAGCGTTGAAGATGGAAAGGGGATCGTGGACACTGAAGCTTTCTTT. Complete variable domain (other parts from reference TRBV29-1 and TRBJ1-1): SAVISQKPSRDICQRGTSLTIQCQVDSQVTMMFWYRQQPGQSLTLIATANQGSEATYESGFVIDKFPISRPNLTFSTLTVSNMSPEDSSIYLCSVEDGKGIVDTEAFFGQGTRLTVV.